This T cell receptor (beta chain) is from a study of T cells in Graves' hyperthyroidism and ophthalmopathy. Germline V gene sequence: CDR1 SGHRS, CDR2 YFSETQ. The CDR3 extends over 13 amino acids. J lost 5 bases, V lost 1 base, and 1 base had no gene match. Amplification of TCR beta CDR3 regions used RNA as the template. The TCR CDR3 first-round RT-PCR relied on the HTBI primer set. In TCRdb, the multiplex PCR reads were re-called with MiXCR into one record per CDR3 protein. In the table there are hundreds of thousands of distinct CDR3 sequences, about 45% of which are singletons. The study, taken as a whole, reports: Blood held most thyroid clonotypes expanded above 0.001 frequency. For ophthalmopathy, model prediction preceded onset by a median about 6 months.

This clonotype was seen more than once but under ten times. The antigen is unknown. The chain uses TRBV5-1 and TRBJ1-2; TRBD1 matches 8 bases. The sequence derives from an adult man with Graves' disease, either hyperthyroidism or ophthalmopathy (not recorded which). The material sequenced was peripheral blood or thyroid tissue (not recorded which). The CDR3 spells CASSLRTGYGYTF. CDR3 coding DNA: TGCGCCAGCAGCTTGAGGACAGGGTATGGCTACACCTTC.